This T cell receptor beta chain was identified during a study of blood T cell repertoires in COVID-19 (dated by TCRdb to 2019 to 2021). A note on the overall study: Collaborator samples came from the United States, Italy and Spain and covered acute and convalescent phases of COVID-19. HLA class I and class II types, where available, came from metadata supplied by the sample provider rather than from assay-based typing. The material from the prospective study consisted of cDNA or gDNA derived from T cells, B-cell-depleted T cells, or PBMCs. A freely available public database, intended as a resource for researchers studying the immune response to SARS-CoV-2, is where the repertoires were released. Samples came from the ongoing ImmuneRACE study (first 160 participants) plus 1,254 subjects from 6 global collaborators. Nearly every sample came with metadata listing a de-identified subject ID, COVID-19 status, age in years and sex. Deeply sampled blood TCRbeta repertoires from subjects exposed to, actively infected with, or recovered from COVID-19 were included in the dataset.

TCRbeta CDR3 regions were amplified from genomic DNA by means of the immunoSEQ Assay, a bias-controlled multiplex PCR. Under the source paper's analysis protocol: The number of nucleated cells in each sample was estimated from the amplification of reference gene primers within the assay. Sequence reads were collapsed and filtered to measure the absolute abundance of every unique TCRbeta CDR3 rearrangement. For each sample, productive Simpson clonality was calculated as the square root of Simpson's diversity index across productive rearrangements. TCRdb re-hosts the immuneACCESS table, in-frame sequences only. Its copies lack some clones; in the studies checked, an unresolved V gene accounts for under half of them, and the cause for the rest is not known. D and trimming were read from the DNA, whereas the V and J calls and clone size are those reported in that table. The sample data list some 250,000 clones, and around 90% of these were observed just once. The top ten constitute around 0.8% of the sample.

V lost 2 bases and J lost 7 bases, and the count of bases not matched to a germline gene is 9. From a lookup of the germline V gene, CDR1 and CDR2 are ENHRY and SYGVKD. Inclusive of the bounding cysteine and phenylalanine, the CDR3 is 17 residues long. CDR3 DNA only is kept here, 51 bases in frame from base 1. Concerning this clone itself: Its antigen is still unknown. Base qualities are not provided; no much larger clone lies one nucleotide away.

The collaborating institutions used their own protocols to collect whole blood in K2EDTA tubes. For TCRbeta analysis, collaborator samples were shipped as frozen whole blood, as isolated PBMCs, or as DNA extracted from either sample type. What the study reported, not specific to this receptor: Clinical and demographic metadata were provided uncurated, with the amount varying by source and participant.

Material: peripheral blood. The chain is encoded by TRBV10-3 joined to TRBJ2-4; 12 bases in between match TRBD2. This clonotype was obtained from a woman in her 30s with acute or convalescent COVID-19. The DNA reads TGTGCCATCAGTGAGCCGACTAGCGGGAGTTTGGGCAACATTCAGTACTTC. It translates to CAISEPTSGSLGNIQYF.